The rows below give T cell receptor beta chains drawn from one sample of a study of PD-L1 blockade in urothelial cancer. Data came from immunoSEQ multiplex PCR; TCRdb stores just in-frame clones and leaves some out. The table includes 45,000 to 60,000 clones, about 80% detected once. Sequenced material: PBMCs, taken around atezolizumab (anti-PD-L1) treatment. The source is a man aged 35 to 55 with urothelial cancer. Each CDR3 is given with its conserved first and last residue. The D gene is left open where the match is weak. Expanded clones are given a class, and other clones once, few, many or no size at all.

NA | TRBJ2-7 | TRBV2 | NA | CASSISDEQYF | TGTGCCAGCAGTATCTCTGACGAGCAGTACTTC
TRBD2 | TRBJ2-1 | TRBV7-9 | NA | CASSSTLAGVYNEQFF | TGTGCCAGCAGCTCCACTCTAGCGGGAGTTTACAATGAGCAGTTCTTC
TRBD1 | TRBJ1-3 | TRBV5-4 | NA | CASSDRIKGQGSGNTIYF | TGTGCCAGCAGCGACCGCATCAAGGGACAGGGCTCTGGAAACACCATATATTTT
NA | TRBJ1-3 | TRBV11-2 | NA | CASSPVGNTIYF | TGTGCCAGCAGTCCCGTTGGAAACACCATATATTTT
NA | TRBJ2-3 | TRBV19 | few | CASSRGDTFFTDTQYF | TGTGCCAGTAGTCGAGGGGACACTTTTTTCACAGATACGCAGTATTTT
NA | TRBJ2-1 | TRBV27 | NA | CASSSWTRGIYNEQFF | TGTGCCAGCAGTTCATGGACTAGGGGGATCTACAATGAGCAGTTCTTC
NA | TRBJ1-1 | TRBV4-1 | NA | CASSHRPGWGTEAFF | TGCGCCAGCAGCCATAGGCCGGGATGGGGCACTGAAGCTTTCTTT
TRBD2 | TRBJ2-1 | TRBV5-1 | NA | CASSSASGLFYNEQFF | TGCGCCAGCAGCTCCGCTAGCGGACTATTCTACAATGAGCAGTTCTTC
TRBD1 | TRBJ2-2 | TRBV5-1 | once | CASSFYRGRGELFF | TGCGCCAGCAGCTTTTACAGGGGGCGCGGGGAGCTGTTTTTT
TRBD1 | TRBJ2-7 | TRBV19 | once | CAKTGAKGLSYEQYF | TGTGCTAAGACAGGGGCTAAAGGCCTCTCCTACGAGCAGTACTTC
NA | TRBJ1-5 | TRBV6-5 | once | CASSTGGRSNQPQHF | TGTGCCAGCAGTACCGGGGGTAGGAGCAATCAGCCCCAGCATTTT
NA | TRBJ1-2 | TRBV7-9 | NA | CASSLGVDGYTF | TGTGCCAGCAGCTTGGGCGTTGATGGCTACACCTTC
NA | TRBJ2-1 | TRBV7-6 | NA | CASSRGGEGEQFF | TGTGCCAGCAGCCGAGGAGGGGAAGGTGAGCAGTTCTTC
NA | TRBJ2-4 | TRBV27 | NA | CASRSPGQRKNIQYF | TGTGCCAGCAGGTCTCCGGGACAACGAAAAAACATTCAGTACTTC
NA | TRBJ2-7 | TRBV11-1 | once | CASSLSRGNYEQYF | TGTGCCAGCAGCTTAAGCAGAGGGAATTACGAGCAGTACTTC
NA | TRBJ2-2 | TRBV2 | NA | CASSDSGTGELFF | TGTGCCAGCAGCGATAGCGGCACCGGGGAGCTGTTTTTT
TRBD1 | TRBJ2-7 | TRBV18 | NA | CASSALTTGGYF | TGTGCCAGCTCCGCCCTTACGACAGGGGGGTACTTC
NA | TRBJ1-1 | TRBV30 | NA | CAWSAVGANTEAFF | TGTGCCTGGAGTGCTGTAGGGGCGAACACTGAAGCTTTCTTT
NA | TRBJ2-7 | TRBV7-8 | NA | CASSLVAGLTVSYEQYF | TGTGCCAGCAGCTTAGTGGCAGGCCTGACCGTCTCCTACGAGCAGTACTTC
TRBD1 | TRBJ2-7 | TRBV20-1 | NA | CSAKDRAEQYF | TGCAGTGCCAAAGACAGGGCTGAGCAGTACTTC
NA | TRBJ1-2 | TRBV29-1 | NA | CSAKGGGPGYTF | TGCAGCGCCAAGGGGGGGGGCCCTGGCTACACCTTC
TRBD2 | TRBJ2-3 | TRBV7-9 | NA | CASSSEGRAKGTDTQYF | TGTGCCAGCAGCTCGGAAGGGAGGGCCAAGGGCACAGATACGCAGTATTTT
NA | TRBJ1-5 | TRBV30 | NA | CASSRGTDQPQHF | TGTGCCTCCTCCCGGGGGACCGATCAGCCCCAGCATTTT
NA | TRBJ2-7 | TRBV28 | NA | CASSSSGAPFSYEQYF | TGTGCCAGCAGTTCCTCAGGGGCACCTTTCTCCTACGAGCAGTACTTC
TRBD2 | TRBJ2-1 | TRBV6-4 | NA | CASSAGTSGSNEQFF | TGTGCCAGCAGTGCCGGGACTAGCGGGAGCAATGAGCAGTTCTTC
TRBD1 | TRBJ1-1 | TRBV7-3 | NA | CASSRQGENTEAFF | TGTGCCAGCAGCCGACAGGGTGAGAACACTGAAGCTTTCTTT
NA | TRBJ2-1 | TRBV5-4 | NA | CASSLGSRSNNEQFF | TGTGCCAGCAGCTTGGGTAGCCGGAGCAACAATGAGCAGTTCTTC
NA | TRBJ1-1 | TRBV7-9 | NA | CASLPWTNTEAFF | TGTGCCAGCCTACCCTGGACAAACACTGAAGCTTTCTTT
NA | TRBJ1-5 | TRBV2 | NA | CASSVPGGNQPQHF | TGTGCCAGCAGTGTCCCAGGGGGCAATCAGCCCCAGCATTTT
TRBD1 | TRBJ2-7 | TRBV10-3 | NA | CAISTPTGGVYEQYF | TGTGCCATCAGTACTCCGACAGGGGGGGTCTACGAGCAGTACTTC
TRBD1 | TRBJ2-1 | TRBV28 | few | CASSTTGTESSYNEQFF | TGTGCCAGCAGTACGACCGGGACAGAGAGCTCCTACAATGAGCAGTTCTTC
TRBD1 | TRBJ2-3 | TRBV7-3 | NA | CASSDGIPRTGSTDTQYF | TGTGCCAGCAGCGATGGGATACCCAGGACAGGCAGCACAGATACGCAGTATTTT
TRBD1 | TRBJ1-2 | TRBV27 | few | CASSLTMSGGNGYTF | TGTGCCAGCAGTTTAACTATGTCAGGGGGCAACGGCTACACCTTC
NA | TRBJ2-7 | TRBV28 | NA | CASSLVWAGEQYF | TGTGCCAGCAGTTTGGTCTGGGCGGGCGAGCAGTACTTC
TRBD2 | TRBJ2-7 | TRBV27 | NA | CASSLGAGASYEQYF | TGTGCCAGCAGTTTGGGAGCGGGAGCCTCCTACGAGCAGTACTTC
NA | TRBJ2-7 | TRBV6-6 | NA | CASRRQYEQYF | TGTGCCAGCAGACGCCAGTACGAGCAGTACTTC
NA | TRBJ2-7 | TRBV5-6 | NA | CASSLPSGPQYF | TGTGCCAGCAGCTTGCCCTCAGGGCCGCAGTACTTC